This is a list of T cell receptor beta chains from one sample in a study of type 1 regulatory T cells. TCRdb processed the reads anew with MiXCR; each CDR3 protein has one entry. The sample has 75,000 to 100,000 distinct CDR3 sequences, roughly 30% seen once; the top ten hold 2.2%. Sequenced sample: CD4+ T cells, either the whole sample or a sorted fraction (not recorded which). Source of these receptors: a human donor in good health. Each CDR3 is given with its conserved first and last residue. A D gene is named only where the DNA matches it firmly. Size values are once, few and many counts, or a class for expanded clones, and some rows have none.

v_call	j_call	d_call	clone_size	cdr3_nt	cdr3_aa
TRBV6-6	TRBJ1-2	-	-	TGTGCCAGCAGTTACTCTCTGGAACAGCTCTATGGCTACACCTTC	CASSYSLEQLYGYTF
TRBV24-1	TRBJ2-1	TRBD1	-	TGTGCCACCAAGGGACAGGGGCAGGGGTCCTACAATGAGCAGTTCTTC	CATKGQGQGSYNEQFF
TRBV7-8	TRBJ2-7	TRBD2	-	TGTGCCAGCAGCCCCCTAGTTACTAGCGGGAGGTCCTACGAGCAGTACTTC	CASSPLVTSGRSYEQYF
TRBV7-8	TRBJ1-6	TRBD1	few	TGTGCCAGCAGCTCTTTCGGGAATGAGGGGGCTATTCGGTCCCCCCTCCACTTT	CASSSFGNEGAIRSPLHF
TRBV15	TRBJ2-1	TRBD2	few	TGTGCCACCAGCAGAACTCTAGCGGGAGGGCCGTCCATTTACAATGAGCAGTTCTTC	CATSRTLAGGPSIYNEQFF
TRBV6-1	TRBJ1-2	-	-	TGTGCCAGCAGTGAAACCTGGGGGGATGGCTACACCTTC	CASSETWGDGYTF
TRBV5-1	TRBJ2-7	-	-	TGCGCCAGCAGCTCGCTGGCGGACAGCACCTACGAGCAGTACTTC	CASSSLADSTYEQYF
TRBV11-2	TRBJ2-5	-	few	TGTGCCAGCAACCAGATTGCGGAGCCAGAGATCCAGTACTTC	CASNQIAEPEIQYF
TRBV6-6	TRBJ2-5	-	-	TGTGCCAGCAGCCCGTCAAGGAAACAAGAGACCCAGTACTTC	CASSPSRKQETQYF
TRBV7-9	TRBJ2-7	-	-	TGTGCCAGCAGCCCCCTTGATAAGGGGCCGGGTACCGAGCAGTACTTC	CASSPLDKGPGTEQYF
TRBV9	TRBJ2-1	TRBD2	-	TGTGCCAGCAGACCCGTCGGGGAGGGCCCCTACAATGAGCAGTTCTTC	CASRPVGEGPYNEQFF
TRBV3-1	TRBJ2-1	TRBD1	few	TGTGCCAGCAGCCCTCGGGACAGGAGACTCCCCGGGTTGTTCTTC	CASSPRDRRLPGLFF
TRBV29-1	TRBJ2-1	-	few	TGCAGCGTTCCGAGGGGGGGCCCCTACAATGAGCAGTTCTTC	CSVPRGGPYNEQFF
TRBV7-9	TRBJ2-1	-	-	TGTGCCAGCAGCTTTGTCGAAGCCGGCGATGAGCAGTTCTTC	CASSFVEAGDEQFF
TRBV19	TRBJ2-2	TRBD2	-	TGTGCCAGTAGGCTAGCGGGAGGCCCGAACACCGGGGAGCTGTTTTTT	CASRLAGGPNTGELFF
TRBV4-3	TRBJ2-1	-	-	TGCGCCAGCAGCCAAGAACCCGGGGCCACCTACAATGAGCAGTTCTTC	CASSQEPGATYNEQFF
TRBV13	TRBJ2-4	-	-	TGTGCCAGCAGCTTGGGTGGGGTAGCCAAAAACATTCAGTACTTC	CASSLGGVAKNIQYF
TRBV12-3/TRBV12-4	TRBJ2-2	-	-	TGTGCCAGCAGTTCTCAGGGCCCCGGGGAGCTGTTTTTT	CASSSQGPGELFF
TRBV2	TRBJ1-6	-	-	TGTGCCAGCAGCGCTATAGGACCGCCTGATGGTTCACCCCTCCACTTT	CASSAIGPPDGSPLHF
TRBV20-1	TRBJ2-7	-	-	TGCAGTGCTACCCGGACCCAGGGCAGAGACGAGCAGTACTTC	CSATRTQGRDEQYF
TRBV7-2	TRBJ2-7	TRBD1	-	TGTGCCAGCAGCATAGGGGACAGGGACTACGAGCAGTACTTC	CASSIGDRDYEQYF
TRBV3-1	TRBJ2-3	-	few	TGTGCCAGCAGCCAAAAAGGACAAACCACAGATACGCAGTATTTT	CASSQKGQTTDTQYF
TRBV6-2/TRBV6-3	TRBJ2-7	-	-	TGTGCCAGCCGAGCTGGGGGTGTATACGAGCAGTACTTC	CASRAGGVYEQYF
TRBV20-1	TRBJ2-2	-	-	TGCAGTGCTAGAGGGCGGGCGGGGACGAACACCGGGGAGCTGTTTTTT	CSARGRAGTNTGELFF
TRBV6-1	TRBJ1-5	-	-	TGTGCCAGCAGTGAAGCGAAGGGGTCACGCAATCAGCCCCAGCATTTT	CASSEAKGSRNQPQHF
TRBV24-1	TRBJ2-1	-	-	TGTGCCACCAGTGACCGTAGGACGGGTCTGGATGAGCAGTTCTTC	CATSDRRTGLDEQFF
TRBV5-4	TRBJ2-7	-	-	TGTGCCAGCAGCTCCGGGACTTTGAGCTCCTACGAGCAGTACTTC	CASSSGTLSSYEQYF
TRBV7-2	TRBJ1-2	-	-	TGTGCCAGCAGCTTAGGGGTTTGGGACAAAGATGGCTACACCTTC	CASSLGVWDKDGYTF
TRBV19	TRBJ2-3	-	few	TGTGCCAGTAGCACCAGGTTAGGAGGCCAAAACACAGATACGCAGTATTTT	CASSTRLGGQNTDTQYF
TRBV29-1	TRBJ2-1	TRBD2	-	TGCAGCTCGACGGGTCTAGCGGGAGGGCCCATTGAGCAGTTCTTC	CSSTGLAGGPIEQFF
TRBV5-5	TRBJ2-2	-	-	TGTGCCAGCAGCACGGGACCCTGGGGGAACGGGGAGCTGTTTTTT	CASSTGPWGNGELFF